This TCR beta chain was obtained from a study of T cell responses to AZD1222 COVID-19 vaccine. Whole-study findings and limits: Baseline seropositivity characterized only a handful of AZD1222 recipients.

TCRdb's table, derived via immunoSEQ multiplex PCR, lists solely in-frame clones and lacks some. There are roughly 100,000 clones in the sample; 85% to 90% occur only once, and approximately 3.7% lies in the top ten. Deletions cut 4 bases from V and 0 bases from J, with 15 bases between. CDR1 and CDR2 (germline): SEHNR, FQNEAQ (reference sequence). The CDR3 has 17 residues. The count of this clone is one. Its antigen is not identified. This receptor was taken from an adult in good health. V is TRBV7-9 and J is TRBJ1-4; D is undetermined. The material sequenced was peripheral blood, taken on day 0 of AZD1222 vaccination. CDR3 amino acids: CASSYPPGFATNEKLFF. The CDR3 DNA is TGTGCCAGCAGCTATCCCCCAGGATTTGCAACTAATGAAAAACTGTTTTTT.